This TCR beta chain was identified in a study of shared clonotypes between healthy human individuals. Naive CD8 cells comprised CD45RO-negative, CCR7-positively selected cells, excluding terminally differentiated effector memory CD45RA+ cells. Sequencing was at deep level. Only in-frame clones appear in the TCRdb table, and some are missing; sequencing was by immunoSEQ multiplex PCR. The sample has about 2 million clones, about 95% seen once. The CDR3 covers 13 residues. V was cut by 4 bases and J by 7 bases, with 11 bases left in between. Germline V gene lookup returns CDR1 SGHRS and CDR2 YFSETQ. Overall study results and limits: Generally, naive subsets came out with larger estimated richness than memory subsets. What rarefaction showed was incomplete sorted-subset sequencing despite large depth.

Worth noting for this clone: The antigen is unknown.

The sequenced sample consisted of naive CD8+ T cells sorted from blood. J is TRBJ1-4 and V is TRBV5-1; D ambiguous. This clonotype was obtained from a man between 18 and 29 years old in good health. CDR3 coding DNA: TGCGCCAGCAGCGAACGGTCGGGTGAAAAACTGTTTTTT. Amino acids: CASSERSGEKLFF.